The 21 T cell receptor beta chains in this list originate from one sample, sequenced in a study of T cell clones after liver transplantation (dated by TCRdb to about 2019). The library was generated by the immunoSEQ multiplex PCR assay. Not all clones reach the TCRdb copy of this immuneACCESS table, which keeps in-frame sequences only. Checked studies attribute under half of the gap to unresolved V genes and leave the rest unexplained. Present in this sample are under 20,000 clones, around 84% of which were seen just once. The biggest ten clones account for roughly 35% of the sample. The sequenced sample was CD8+ T cells from blood, obtained 48 months after liver transplant. These receptor sequences come from a human patient who received a liver transplant. Following a transplant, a fraction of the T cells may be traceable to the graft donor.

The chain couples TRBV19 to TRBJ2-7, with D tentatively TRBD1 (6 bases). Germline V CDR1 and CDR2: LNHDA, SQIVND (reference sequence). The CDR3 is 13 residues long. V was clipped by 4 bases and J by 6 bases, with 13 bases between them. The DNA of the CDR3 is TGTGCCAGTAGTACCCAACAGGGCCTCGAGCAGTACTTC. This sequence encodes CASSTQQGLEQYF.

The chain links TRBV10-3 to TRBJ2-1, with TRBD1 matching over 9 bases. The CDR3 has 14 amino acids. V shed 7 bases, J shed 3 bases, and the junction held 4 bases outside the gene matches. In germline, CDR1 is ENHRY, CDR2 SYGVKD. CDR3 region: CAINPGQGYNEQFF. DNA for the CDR3: TGTGCCATCAACCCGGGACAGGGCTACAATGAGCAGTTCTTC.

The chain links TRBV4-3 to TRBJ2-5; 10 nucleotides line up with TRBD1. V trimming: 3 bases; J trimming: 4 bases; junction bases outside the gene matches: 8. Germline V lookup: CDR1 LGHNA, CDR2 YSLEER. The CDR3 is made up of 16 amino acids. CDR3 protein: CASSHTRDRGPETQYF. The CDR3 DNA reads TGCGCCAGCAGCCACACCCGGGACAGGGGCCCAGAGACCCAGTACTTC.

This clone was seen once. This rearrangement joins TRBV6-1 to TRBJ1-2; maybe TRBD1 (6 bases). V gave up 2 bases and J gave up 8 bases, with 12 bases separating them. Germline V gene sequence: CDR1 MNHNS, CDR2 SASEGT. The CDR3 has 13 amino acids. The CDR3 reads CASSEFGQSGYTF. The CDR3 DNA reads as TGTGCCAGCAGTGAATTCGGACAGTCCGGCTACACCTTC.

This chain connects TRBV4-1 to TRBJ2-7; 9 bases agree with TRBD1. The CDR3 is made up of 15 amino acids. V shed 1 base and J 4 bases; nucleotides not matched to a gene: 5. Germline V gene data show CDR1 as MGHRA and CDR2 as YSYEKL. DNA for the CDR3: TGCGCCAGCAGCCAAGGGGGACAGGGCAGTTACGAGCAGTACTTC. This gives the protein CASSQGGQGSYEQYF.

This clone appeared once. The gene calls are TRBV27 and TRBJ2-3; D is unclear. Trimming cost V 5 bases and J 6 bases, with 12 bases left between them. Germline V lookup: CDR1 MNHEY, CDR2 SMNVEV (reference sequence). The CDR3 totals 13 residues. The CDR3 bases are TGTGCCAGCAGTCGCCAAGACATTGATACGCAGTATTTT. Protein: CASSRQDIDTQYF.

This clone is classed as medium-sized. The chain joins TRBV4-1 to TRBJ1-1; D is perhaps TRBD1 (5 bases). Per the germline V gene, CDR1 is MGHRA and CDR2 is YSYEKL. There are 13 residues in the CDR3. Between the trimmed V and J ends, which lost 3 bases and 1 base, there was a span of 6 bases. DNA for the CDR3: TGCGCCAGCAGCCAGGGGGGGAACACTGAAGCTTTCTTT. The encoded protein is CASSQGGNTEAFF.

This clone appeared once. V is TRBV19 and J is TRBJ1-1, with D possibly matching TRBD1 (5 bases). The CDR3 spans 13 residues. Germline V gene lookup returns CDR1 LNHDA and CDR2 SQIVND (reference sequence). V lost 5 bases and J lost 4, with 11 bases in between. The CDR3 region is CASSPGVGTEAFF. The CDR3 nucleotides are TGTGCCAGTAGTCCGGGGGTAGGCACTGAAGCTTTCTTT. Combining the CDR3 with reference TRBV19 and TRBJ1-1 gives the whole variable domain DGGITQSPKYLFRKEGQNVTLSCEQNLNHDAMYWYRQDPGQGLRLIYYSQIVNDFQKGDIAEGYSVSREKKESFPLTVTSAQKNPTAFYLCASSPGVGTEAFFGQGTRLTVV.

This chain connects TRBV30 to TRBJ1-4, with TRBD1 as a possible D gene (5 bases). Germline CDR1 and CDR2: GTSNPN and SVGIG (reference sequence). The CDR3 runs to 15 residues. Between the trimmed V and J ends, which lost 0 bases and 1 base, there was a span of 9 bases. In DNA, the CDR3 is TGTGCCTGGAGTGTAGGGCAGGGAACTAATGAAAAACTGTTTTTT. Its translation is CAWSVGQGTNEKLFF. The full variable domain, completed using reference TRBV30 and TRBJ1-4, is SQTIHQWPATLVQPVGSPLSLECTVEGTSNPNLYWYRQAAGRGLQLLFYSVGIGQISSEVPQNLSASRPQDRQFILSSKKLLLSDSGFYLCAWSVGQGTNEKLFFGSGTQLSVL.

V gene TRBV4-3 combines with J gene TRBJ1-2; D is uncertain. The CDR3 is made up of 14 amino acids. V was pared by 0 bases and J by 4 bases, with 9 bases between. CDR1 and CDR2 (germline): LGHNA, YSLEER. The CDR3 reads CASSQDKGGYGYTF. The CDR3 DNA follows: TGCGCCAGCAGCCAAGATAAGGGTGGCTATGGCTACACCTTC.

The gene calls are TRBV5-4 and TRBJ2-3; tentative D call: TRBD2 (6 bases). Germline CDR1 and CDR2: SGHNT and YYREEE (reference sequence). V lost 4 bases and J 9 bases, leaving 18 bases between the germline ends. The CDR3 has 14 residues. CDR3 bases: TGTGCCAGCAGCGCACGGGTGGCGGGGAACACGCAGTATTTT. As protein: CASSARVAGNTQYF.

The V gene is TRBV19, the J gene TRBJ2-1; D might be TRBD2 (6 bases). From germline, CDR1 is LNHDA and CDR2 SQIVND (reference sequence). The CDR3 contains 13 residues. V lost 1 base to trimming and J lost 6 bases, with 7 bases between them. The CDR3 DNA sequence: TGTGCCAGTAGTATAGGCGGGGTCAATGAGCAGTTCTTC. Translated: CASSIGGVNEQFF.

This chain joins TRBV9 and TRBJ2-2; D tentatively fits TRBD1 or TRBD2 (6 bases each). V was cut by 4 bases and J by 7 bases, with 20 bases left in between. The CDR3 is 16 amino acids. Germline CDR1 reads SGDLS; CDR2 reads YYNGEE. CDR3 nucleotides: TGTGCCAGCAGCAAACGGACGGGGGAGGACAGCGGGGAGCTGTTTTTT. It yields the protein CASSKRTGEDSGELFF.

Only a few counts were recorded for this clone. The chain is built from TRBV6-6 and TRBJ1-1; D not resolved. The CDR3 totals 13 residues. The V gene lost 4 bases and the J gene lost 0 bases, with 6 bases spanning the gap. The germline V gene encodes CDR1 MNHNY and CDR2 SVGAGI (reference sequence). The CDR3: CASSLRLNTEAFF. The CDR3 coding sequence is TGTGCCAGCAGTTTAAGGCTGAACACTGAAGCTTTCTTT.

This clone was detected once. The V call is TRBV4-3, the J call TRBJ2-5, with D unresolved. CDR3 length: 15 residues. Germline values: CDR1 LGHNA, CDR2 YSLEER. V lost 0 bases and J lost 1, with 9 bases in between. The CDR3 region has the DNA TGCGCCAGCAGCCAAGAGGGCCTCGGCCAAGAGACCCAGTACTTC. Translated: CASSQEGLGQETQYF.

This clone has more than one count but fewer than ten. The gene calls are TRBV7-6 and TRBJ2-7; 8 nucleotides agree with TRBD2. V gave up 2 bases and J gave up 3 bases; unmatched junction bases: 3. The CDR3 runs to 14 residues. CDR1 is SGHVS and CDR2 is FNYEAQ in the germline V gene. CDR3 coding DNA: TGTGCCAGCAGCTTACGAACTAGCGGCTACGAGCAGTACTTC. It encodes CASSLRTSGYEQYF.

The rearrangement joins TRBV27 to TRBJ2-2; D might be TRBD2 (6 bases). The CDR3 consists of 16 residues. The germline V gene encodes CDR1 MNHEY and CDR2 SMNVEV (reference sequence). Between the trimmed V and J ends, which lost 4 bases and 0 bases, there was a span of 12 bases. CDR3 in amino acids: CASSSGTFSNTGELFF. Here the CDR3 DNA reads TGTGCCAGCAGTTCTGGGACTTTCTCGAACACCGGGGAGCTGTTTTTT.

The J gene is TRBJ2-7, the V gene TRBV7-9; 7 bases agree with TRBD2. The CDR3 spans 14 residues. V gave up 5 bases and J gave up 3 bases; unmatched junction bases: 7. Germline V gene lookup returns CDR1 SEHNR and CDR2 FQNEAQ (reference sequence). This chain's CDR3 is CASSPSGGSYEQYF. CDR3 coding DNA: TGTGCCAGCAGCCCGTCGGGGGGAAGCTACGAGCAGTACTTC.

Points on this clone: The junction does not match germline at one end; this may be a read error. V gene TRBV4-1 combines with J gene TRBJ1-5, with a possible D match to TRBD1 (5 bases). Germline-derived CDR1 and CDR2 are MGHRA and YSYEKL. This CDR3 has 14 amino acids. The CDR3: CASSQERGFQSQHF. The CDR3 DNA follows: TGCGCCAGCAGCCAAGAGAGGGGATTTCAGTCCCAGCATTTT.

A note on this clone: Sequence at one end of the junction differs from germline and may be a read error. The chain uses TRBV19 and TRBJ1-1, with D unresolved. Germline CDR1 reads LNHDA; CDR2 reads SQIVND (reference sequence). The CDR3 covers 11 residues. The CDR3 DNA reads TGTGCCAGCAGTATTTTCATTACCGCTTTCTTT. Amino acids: CASSIFITAFF.

This sequence joins TRBV4-3 and TRBJ1-5; D is unresolved. In germline, CDR1 is LGHNA, CDR2 YSLEER. The CDR3 is 14 amino acids. V was shortened by 1 base and J by 5 bases, with 9 bases between the two germline ends. The CDR3 here is CASSQGFQDQPQHF. DNA of the CDR3: TGCGCCAGCAGCCAAGGTTTCCAGGATCAGCCCCAGCATTTT.